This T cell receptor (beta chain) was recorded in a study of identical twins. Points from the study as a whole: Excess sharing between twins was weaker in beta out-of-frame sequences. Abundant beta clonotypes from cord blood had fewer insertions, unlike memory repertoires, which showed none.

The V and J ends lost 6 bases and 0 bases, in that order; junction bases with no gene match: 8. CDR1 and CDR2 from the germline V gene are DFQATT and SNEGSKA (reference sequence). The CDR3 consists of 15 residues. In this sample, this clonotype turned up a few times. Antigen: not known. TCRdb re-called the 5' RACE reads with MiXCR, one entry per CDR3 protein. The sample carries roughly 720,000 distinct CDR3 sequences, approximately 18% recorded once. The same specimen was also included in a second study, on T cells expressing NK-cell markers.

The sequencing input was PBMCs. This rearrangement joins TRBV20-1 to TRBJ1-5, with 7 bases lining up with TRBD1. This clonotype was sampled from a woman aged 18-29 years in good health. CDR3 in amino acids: CSALGTVNSNQPQHF. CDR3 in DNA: TGCAGTGCCCTCGGGACAGTTAATAGCAATCAGCCCCAGCATTTT.